Below are 26 T cell receptor beta chains sequenced from a single sample in a study of PD-1 blockade in classical Hodgkin lymphoma. Brentuximab vedotin exposure varied, and every patient relapsed after autologous stem cell transplantation. Through magnetic negative selection, CD8+ T cells were separated from PBMCs that had been thawed. Only in-frame clones appear in the TCRdb table, and some are missing; sequencing was by immunoSEQ multiplex PCR. Found here are 5,500 to 7,500 clones, more than 50% of them singletons; the top ten hold about 16%. Material: CD8+ T cells from blood, obtained at baseline. The receptors shown here come from a human donor with classical Hodgkin lymphoma.

The rearrangement joins TRBV7-9 to TRBJ1-6, with D maybe TRBD1 (6 bases). The V end lost 5 bases, the J end lost 10 bases, and 18 bases lay between the germline ends. Germline loops: CDR1 SEHNR, CDR2 FQNEAQ (reference sequence). The CDR3 totals 15 residues. CDR3 residues: CASSPRQAGLSPLHF. DNA of the CDR3: TGTGCCAGCAGCCCTAGACAGGCGGGTCTGTCACCCCTCCACTTT.

As to this clone: Relative to the germline gene, one junction end is altered; a read error may explain this. The chain employs TRBV5-5 and TRBJ1-2; TRBD1 matches 8 bases. CDR3 size: 17 residues. Per germline, CDR1 SGHKS and CDR2 YYEKEE (reference sequence). Written as DNA, the CDR3 is TGCGCCAGCAGCCAAGGGGCGGACAGGGCCGGAATTAGTGGCTACACCTTC. Translation: CASSQGADRAGISGYTF.

This clone is classed as medium-sized. The chain has TRBV27 and TRBJ2-7; D gene uncertain. CDR1 is MNHEY and CDR2 is SMNVEV in the germline V gene (reference sequence). The CDR3 runs to 14 residues. Between the trimmed V and J ends, which lost 6 bases and 3 bases, there was a span of 15 bases. CDR3 sequence: CASSLVGSFYEQYF. Here the CDR3 DNA reads TGTGCCAGCAGCCTCGTAGGTAGCTTCTACGAGCAGTACTTC.

The V gene is TRBV4-1, the J gene TRBJ1-1; weak D call: TRBD1 (6 bases). Germline V gene lookup returns CDR1 MGHRA and CDR2 YSYEKL. Trimming stripped 2 bases from V and 5 bases from J, with 18 bases between. The CDR3 loop spans 16 amino acids. CDR3 in amino acids: CASSQTGTTLVTEAFF. The CDR3, as DNA: TGCGCCAGCAGCCAAACCGGGACAACCTTAGTTACTGAAGCTTTCTTT.

The chain recombines TRBV6-5 with TRBJ1-4, with D perhaps matching TRBD1 (6 bases). The CDR3 is made up of 14 amino acids. The V and J ends lost 6 bases and 5 bases respectively, with 13 bases between them. Germline loops: CDR1 MNHEY, CDR2 SVGAGI. CDR3 nucleotides: TGTGCCAGCAGGGGGGGACACTTCAATGAAAAACTGTTTTTT. Translated: CASRGGHFNEKLFF.

The V and J genes are TRBV9 and TRBJ2-7; 9 positions agree with TRBD2. Germline trimming cut 3 bases from V and 2 bases from J; bases unmatched to any gene: 6. Germline CDR1 is SGDLS and CDR2 is YYNGEE. The CDR3 length is 15 residues. The CDR3 loop reads CASSARLADTYEQYF. The DNA for the CDR3 is TGTGCCAGCAGCGCGAGACTAGCGGACACCTACGAGCAGTACTTC. The full variable domain, in which reference TRBV9 and TRBJ2-7 provide the parts outside the CDR3, is DSGVTQTPKHLITATGQRVTLRCSPRSGDLSVYWYQQSLDQGLQFLIQYYNGEERAKGNILERFSAQQFPDLHSELNLSSLELGDSALYFCASSARLADTYEQYFGPGTRLTVT.

The chain links TRBV11-3 to TRBJ1-6; tentatively, D is TRBD1 (6 bases). V was clipped by 5 bases and J by 1 base, with 12 bases between them. This CDR3 is 16 amino acids long. Germline CDR1 and CDR2: SGHNT and YENEEA. The DNA for the CDR3 is TGTGCCAGCAGCCCTGCAGGGGCGTCCTATAATTCACCCCTCCACTTT. Translation gives CASSPAGASYNSPLHF.

This clone was detected a few times. As DNA, the CDR3 is TGTGCCAGCAGTGCCCGACTAGCGGGCAACGGTGAGCAGTTCTTC. Translated, it gives CASSARLAGNGEQFF. The gene calls are TRBV27 and TRBJ2-1; 10 positions match TRBD2. The ends lost 5 bases at V and 9 bases at J; junction bases unmatched: 10. Looked up from germline, CDR1 is MNHEY and CDR2 is SMNVEV (reference sequence). This CDR3 comprises 15 residues.

The chain links TRBV4-1 to TRBJ1-5; perhaps TRBD1 as D (6 bases). The CDR3 is made up of 14 amino acids. V lost 1 base and J lost 10, with 14 bases in between. Germline V gene data show CDR1 as MGHRA and CDR2 as YSYEKL. CDR3 loop: CASSQALTGLPQHF. In nucleotides, the CDR3 is TGCGCCAGCAGCCAAGCCCTTACAGGGCTACCCCAGCATTTT.

A few counts support this clone. The chain is built from TRBV27 and TRBJ1-4; the D is unclear. CDR3 size: 15 residues. Germline values: CDR1 MNHEY, CDR2 SMNVEV (reference sequence). V lost 0 bases, J lost 3 bases, and 8 bases lay in between. CDR3 nucleotide sequence: TGTGCCAGCAGTTTATCGGGCCTCCCTAATGAAAAACTGTTTTTT. Translation gives CASSLSGLPNEKLFF.

This chain uses TRBV4-1 with TRBJ2-7; TRBD1 might be the D (5 bases). Trimming shortened V by 4 bases and J by 3 bases, and 16 bases separated the two germline ends. Germline lookup yields CDR1 MGHRA and CDR2 YSYEKL. The CDR3 is 15 residues long. The DNA of the CDR3 is TGCGCCAGCAGCCTAAGTTCTGGACACATCTACGAGCAGTACTTC. Translation gives CASSLSSGHIYEQYF.

The rearrangement uses TRBV28 and TRBJ2-3; tentative D call: TRBD2 (6 bases). CDR1 is MDHEN and CDR2 is SYDVKM in the germline V gene. The length of the CDR3 is 16 residues. Trimming removed 1 base at V and 2 bases at J, with 13 bases between. The CDR3 nucleotides read TGTGCCAGCAGTTTATTGGCTAGCGTACTCACAGATACGCAGTATTTT. Its protein product is CASSLLASVLTDTQYF.

This clone showed up just a few times. The chain uses TRBV7-9 and TRBJ2-1, with TRBD2 identical over 7 bases. The ends lost 5 bases at V and 1 base at J; junction bases unmatched: 5. This CDR3 comprises 15 residues. Germline V lookup: CDR1 SEHNR, CDR2 FQNEAQ (reference sequence). CDR3 bases: TGTGCCAGCAGCCCAACTAGCGAATCCTACAATGAGCAGTTCTTC. Amino acids: CASSPTSESYNEQFF.

The chain joins TRBV18 to TRBJ1-4, with TRBD1 matching over 7 bases. The CDR3 consists of 16 residues. After removal of 3 bases from V and 5 bases from J, the junction contained 9 bases not matched to a gene. Germline loops: CDR1 KGHSH, CDR2 LQKENI. The CDR3 sequence: CASSPPKGAGNEKLFF. DNA of the CDR3: TGTGCCAGCTCACCGCCAAAGGGGGCCGGCAATGAAAAACTGTTTTTT.

The chain is built from TRBV7-9 and TRBJ1-5; TRBD1 matches 7 bases. V lost 3 bases to trimming and J lost 3 bases; unmatched junction nucleotides: 5. This CDR3 has 15 residues. CDR1 and CDR2 from the germline V gene are SEHNR and FQNEAQ (reference sequence). The CDR3 region is CASSFTGVNNQPQHF. The CDR3 DNA reads TGTGCCAGCAGCTTTACAGGGGTGAACAATCAGCCCCAGCATTTT.

The rearrangement uses TRBV27 and TRBJ1-5; 7 bases align to TRBD1. Germline trimming cut 5 bases from V and 2 bases from J; bases unmatched to any gene: 6. CDR3 length: 15 residues. Germline V gene lookup returns CDR1 MNHEY and CDR2 SMNVEV (reference sequence). CDR3 protein: CASSPGGWGNQPQHF. DNA for the CDR3: TGTGCCAGCAGTCCAGGGGGTTGGGGCAATCAGCCCCAGCATTTT.

Judged by abundance, this clone is medium-sized. The DNA of the CDR3 is TGTGCCAGCAGCTTGGCAACAGGGGACAGGGAACAGTACTATGGCTACACCTTC. Amino acid sequence: CASSLATGDREQYYGYTF. The V call is TRBV5-6, the J call TRBJ1-2; TRBD1 agrees at 9 bases. Looked up from germline, CDR1 is SGHDT and CDR2 is YYEEEE. The CDR3 sequence is 18 residues long. The V gene end was trimmed by 0 bases and the J gene end by 3 bases; junction bases not matched to a gene: 12.

This clone was observed a few times. This sequence joins TRBV27 and TRBJ2-4, with 10 nucleotides matching TRBD1. The trim removed 0 bases at V and 8 bases at J, leaving 4 bases unmatched. Germline V lookup: CDR1 MNHEY, CDR2 SMNVEV (reference sequence). CDR3 length: 15 amino acids. CDR3: CASSLSGDRGHIQYF. CDR3 DNA: TGTGCCAGCAGTTTATCGGGGGACAGGGGACACATTCAGTACTTC.

The V call is TRBV19, the J call TRBJ2-3; D gene unclear. V was shortened by 3 bases and J by 2 bases, with 9 bases between the two germline ends. Germline V gene lookup returns CDR1 LNHDA and CDR2 SQIVND (reference sequence). The CDR3 extends over 14 amino acids. This chain's CDR3 is CASSMGLYTDTQYF. In DNA form, the CDR3 reads TGTGCCAGTAGTATGGGGTTGTACACAGATACGCAGTATTTT.

The V call is TRBV7-8, the J call TRBJ2-2, with TRBD2 matching over 7 bases. Trimming took 3 bases from V and 5 from J; bases not matched to a gene: 6. The CDR3 length is 15 residues. Germline CDR1 and CDR2: SGHVS and FQNEAQ. DNA of the CDR3: TGTGCCAGCAGCTTTATCAGGGAGGGGACCGGGGAGCTGTTTTTT. Translating it yields CASSFIREGTGELFF.

This clone was seen a single time. The chain uses TRBV27 and TRBJ2-7; D is perhaps TRBD1 or TRBD2 (5 bases each). CDR1 and CDR2 (germline): MNHEY, SMNVEV (reference sequence). Trimming shortened V by 8 bases and J by 12 bases, and 17 bases separated the two germline ends. The CDR3 is made up of 11 amino acids. The CDR3 bases are TGTGCCAGCGGGGACCTCCTTAAGACGTACTTC. Its translation is CASGDLLKTYF.

This clone is a singleton in its sample. The genes are TRBV27 and TRBJ2-7; D may match TRBD1 or TRBD2 (5 bases each). Germline CDR1 MNHEY, CDR2 SMNVEV (reference sequence). The CDR3 loop spans 15 amino acids. V dropped 6 bases and J dropped 1 base, with 16 bases sitting between them. Here the CDR3 reads CASSAQRGGSYEQYF. CDR3 coding DNA: TGTGCCAGCAGCGCACAGAGGGGTGGATCCTACGAGCAGTACTTC.

For this clone: Other DNA sequences in this sample translate to the same CDR3. The J gene is TRBJ2-7, the V gene TRBV14; 11 nucleotides align to TRBD2. The CDR3 extends over 14 amino acids. Germline-derived CDR1 and CDR2 are SGHDN and FVKESK. V shed 3 bases and J 2 bases; nucleotides not matched to a gene: 0. In DNA form, the CDR3 reads TGTGCCAGCAGCCAGACTAGCGGGGCCTACGAGCAGTACTTC. Protein product: CASSQTSGAYEQYF.

The sample holds a few counts of this clone. The chain uses TRBV6-5 and TRBJ2-7; 7 positions agree with TRBD1. After removal of 6 bases from V and 2 bases from J, the junction contained 4 bases not matched to a gene. The V gene's germline CDR1 is MNHEY and CDR2 SVGAGI. The CDR3 sequence is 13 residues long. Here the CDR3 DNA reads TGTGCCAGCAGCCCGGACAGGCCCTACGAGCAGTACTTC. Its protein is CASSPDRPYEQYF.

The gene calls are TRBV11-2 and TRBJ2-7; 12 bases are shared with TRBD2. The CDR3 length is 17 residues. CDR1 and CDR2 (germline): SGHAT, FQNNGV. Germline trimming cut 2 bases from V and 5 bases from J; bases unmatched to any gene: 10. CDR3 loop: CASSLTSSGRVDDEQYF. The CDR3 bases are TGTGCCAGCAGCTTAACTTCTAGCGGGAGGGTGGACGACGAGCAGTACTTC.

The V call is TRBV11-2, the J call TRBJ2-3, with D possibly matching TRBD1 (5 bases). Germline loops: CDR1 SGHAT, CDR2 FQNNGV. This CDR3 comprises 13 residues. Trimming shortened V by 5 bases and J by 4 bases, and 10 bases separated the two germline ends. The CDR3 loop reads CASSHRRADTQYF. CDR3 DNA sequence: TGTGCCAGCAGCCATCGCAGGGCAGATACGCAGTATTTT.